Detailed here is one T cell receptor (beta chain). These data are taken from a study of OX40 agonist ivuxolimab in advanced cancers. The overall study: Each dose-escalation patient presented with hepatocellular carcinoma, melanoma, renal cell or head and neck cancer.

The CDR3 has 12 amino acids. Trimming pared 8 bases from V and 3 bases from J, leaving 7 bases between. Germline V gives CDR1 MNHGY, CDR2 SAAAGT. Some clones are missing from TCRdb's copy, which holds only in-frame ones; the method was immunoSEQ multiplex PCR. The sample holds around 810 clones; around 73% are singletons and the top ten take more than 9.5%. This specimen was acquired in a trial of the OX40 agonist ivuxolimab. The chain carries TRBV6-8 and TRBJ2-2; D ambiguous. The TCR originated in an adult with an advanced solid tumor such as melanoma, head and neck, liver or kidney cancer. In DNA, the CDR3 is TGTGCCAGCGGGCCTCACACCGGGGAGCTGTTTTTT. Translating gives CASGPHTGELFF.